The clone carrying this T cell receptor beta chain came up many times. Unique molecular identifiers were affixed to single, distinct cDNA molecules. TCRdb redid the calling of the 5' RACE reads with MiXCR, one entry per CDR3 protein. The sample has about 48,000 distinct CDR3 sequences, about 7.4% seen once; the top ten hold roughly 5.9%. The data originate from a study of early T cells in non-severe SARS-CoV-2 infection. The germline V gene encodes CDR1 MNHNY and CDR2 SVGAGI (reference sequence). This CDR3 spans 13 amino acids. The ends were cut back, 2 bases at V and 0 bases at J, with 4 bases in the middle.

The sequenced sample was whole blood. The chain uses TRBV6-6 and TRBJ1-1; D uncertain. This clonotype originated in an adult who was a healthcare worker with PCR-confirmed SARS-CoV-2 infection or an uninfected control (not recorded which). DNA of the CDR3: TGTGCCAGCAGTTACGACCTGAACACTGAAGCTTTCTTT. Protein product: CASSYDLNTEAFF.